Described below is a single T cell receptor beta chain sequence and its context. No antigen is known for it. TCRdb reanalysed the 5' RACE reads using MiXCR and keeps one entry per CDR3 protein. The table records just under 65,000 distinct CDR3 sequences, under 25% of them present only once. Notes on the study in general: In terms of TCR gene usage, tumor memory CD4+ T cells clustered together with blood and lymph node memory CD4+ cells, as well as with lymph node naive CD4+ cells. Greatest tumor Treg TCR overlap was with tumor naive CD4+ cells.

CDR3 size: 17 residues. Germline CDR1 is MNHNY and CDR2 is SVGAGI (reference sequence). Trimming at V came to 6 bases and at J to 6 bases, leaving 12 bases not matched to a gene. The sequencing sample was made of memory CD4+ T cells sorted from a lymph node. Described subset: memory CD4+ T cells, CD4+CD45RO+CD25-. This TCR was sampled from a female donor with breast cancer. The chain couples TRBV6-6 to TRBJ1-5, with 12 bases aligning to TRBD1. CDR3 sequence (DNA): TGTGCCAGCAGCACCGGGACAGGGGGCGCGAGGAGTCAGCCCCAGCATTTT. Translated: CASSTGTGGARSQPQHF.